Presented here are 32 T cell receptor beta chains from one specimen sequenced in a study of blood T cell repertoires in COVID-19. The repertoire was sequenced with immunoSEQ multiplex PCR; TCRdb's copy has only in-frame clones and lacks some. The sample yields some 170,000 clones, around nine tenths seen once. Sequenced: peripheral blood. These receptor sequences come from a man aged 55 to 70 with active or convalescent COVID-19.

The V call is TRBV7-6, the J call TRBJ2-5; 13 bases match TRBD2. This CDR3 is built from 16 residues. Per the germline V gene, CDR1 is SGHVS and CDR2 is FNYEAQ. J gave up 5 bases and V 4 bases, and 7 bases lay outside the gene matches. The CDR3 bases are TGTGCCAGCAGCTCCCGGACTAGCGGGAGTGGGGAGACCCAGTACTTC. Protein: CASSSRTSGSGETQYF.

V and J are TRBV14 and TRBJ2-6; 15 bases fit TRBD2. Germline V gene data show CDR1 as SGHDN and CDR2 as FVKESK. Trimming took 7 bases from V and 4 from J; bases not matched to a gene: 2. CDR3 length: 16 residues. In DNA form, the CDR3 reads TGTGCCAGCACCGGGACTAGCGGGAGGGGGGCCAACGTCCTGACTTTC. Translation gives CASTGTSGRGANVLTF.

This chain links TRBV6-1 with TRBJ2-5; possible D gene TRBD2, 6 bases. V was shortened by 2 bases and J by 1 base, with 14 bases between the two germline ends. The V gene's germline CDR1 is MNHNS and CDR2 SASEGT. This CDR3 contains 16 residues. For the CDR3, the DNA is TGTGCCAGCAGTGAACCAGCGGGCGCAACCCAAGAGACCCAGTACTTC. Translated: CASSEPAGATQETQYF.

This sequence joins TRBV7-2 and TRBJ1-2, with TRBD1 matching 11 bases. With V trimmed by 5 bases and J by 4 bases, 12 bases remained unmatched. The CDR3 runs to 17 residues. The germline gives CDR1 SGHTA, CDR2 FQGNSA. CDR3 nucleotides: TGTGCCAGCAGCACCACTCCCGGGACAGGGGGTACCTATGGCTACACCTTC. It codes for CASSTTPGTGGTYGYTF.

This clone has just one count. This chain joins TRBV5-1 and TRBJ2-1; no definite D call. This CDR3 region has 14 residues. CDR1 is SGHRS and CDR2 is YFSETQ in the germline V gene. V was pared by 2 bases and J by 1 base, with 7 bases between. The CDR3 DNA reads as TGCGCCAGCAGCTTAGCGTCGTCCTACAATGAGCAGTTCTTC. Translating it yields CASSLASSYNEQFF.

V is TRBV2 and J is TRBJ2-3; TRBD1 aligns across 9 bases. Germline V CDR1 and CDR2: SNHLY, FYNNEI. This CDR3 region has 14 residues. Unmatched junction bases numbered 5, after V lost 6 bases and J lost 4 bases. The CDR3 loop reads CASSRDRVPDTQYF. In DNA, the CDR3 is TGTGCCAGCAGCCGGGACAGGGTTCCAGATACGCAGTATTTT.

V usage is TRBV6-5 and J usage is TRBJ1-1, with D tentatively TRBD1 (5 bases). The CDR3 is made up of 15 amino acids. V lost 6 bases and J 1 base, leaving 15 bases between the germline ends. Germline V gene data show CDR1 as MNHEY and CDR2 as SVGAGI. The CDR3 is CASRSEGGGNTEAFF. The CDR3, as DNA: TGTGCCAGCAGAAGCGAAGGCGGGGGGAACACTGAAGCTTTCTTT.

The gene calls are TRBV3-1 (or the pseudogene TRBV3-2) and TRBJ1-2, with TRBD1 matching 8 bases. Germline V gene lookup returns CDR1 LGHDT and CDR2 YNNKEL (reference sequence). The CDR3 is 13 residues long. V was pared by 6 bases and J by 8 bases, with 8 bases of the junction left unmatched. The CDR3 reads CASSRQGKGGYTF. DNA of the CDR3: TGTGCCAGCAGTCGACAGGGGAAAGGCGGCTACACCTTC.

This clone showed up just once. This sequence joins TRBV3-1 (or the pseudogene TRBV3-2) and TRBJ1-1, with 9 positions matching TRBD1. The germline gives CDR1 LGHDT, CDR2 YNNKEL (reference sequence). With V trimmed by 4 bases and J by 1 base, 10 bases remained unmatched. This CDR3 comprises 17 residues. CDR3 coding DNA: TGTGCCAGCAGCCGCCGGACAGGGGTTTTGAGGAACACTGAAGCTTTCTTT. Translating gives CASSRRTGVLRNTEAFF.

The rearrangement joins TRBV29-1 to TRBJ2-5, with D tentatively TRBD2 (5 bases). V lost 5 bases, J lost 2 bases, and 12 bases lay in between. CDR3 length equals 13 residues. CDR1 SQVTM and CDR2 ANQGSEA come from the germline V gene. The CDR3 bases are TGCAGCGTTTTTTCCCCGGGACAAGAGACCCAGTACTTC. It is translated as CSVFSPGQETQYF.

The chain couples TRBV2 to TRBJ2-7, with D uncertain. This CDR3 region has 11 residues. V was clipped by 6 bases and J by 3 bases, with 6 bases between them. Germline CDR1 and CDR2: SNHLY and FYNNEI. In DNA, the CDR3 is TGTGCCAGCAGGGCCAACTACGAGCAGTACTTC. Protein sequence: CASRANYEQYF.

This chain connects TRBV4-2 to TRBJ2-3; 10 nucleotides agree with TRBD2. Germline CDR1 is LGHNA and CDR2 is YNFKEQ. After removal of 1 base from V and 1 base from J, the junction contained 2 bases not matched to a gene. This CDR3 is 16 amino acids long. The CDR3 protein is CASSQVAGGGTDTQYF. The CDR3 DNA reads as TGTGCCAGCAGCCAAGTAGCGGGAGGAGGCACAGATACGCAGTATTTT.

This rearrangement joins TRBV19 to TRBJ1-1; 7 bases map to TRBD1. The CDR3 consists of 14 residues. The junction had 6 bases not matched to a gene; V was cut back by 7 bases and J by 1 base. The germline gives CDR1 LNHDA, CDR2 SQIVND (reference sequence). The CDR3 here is CASTRTGENTEAFF. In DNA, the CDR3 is TGTGCCAGTACCCGGACAGGAGAGAACACTGAAGCTTTCTTT.

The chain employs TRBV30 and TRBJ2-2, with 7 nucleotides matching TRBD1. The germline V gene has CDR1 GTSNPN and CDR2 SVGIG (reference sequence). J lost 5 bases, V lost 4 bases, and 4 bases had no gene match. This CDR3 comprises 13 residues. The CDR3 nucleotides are TGTGCCTGGACAGGGGGTCGGACCGGGGAGCTGTTTTTT. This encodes CAWTGGRTGELFF.

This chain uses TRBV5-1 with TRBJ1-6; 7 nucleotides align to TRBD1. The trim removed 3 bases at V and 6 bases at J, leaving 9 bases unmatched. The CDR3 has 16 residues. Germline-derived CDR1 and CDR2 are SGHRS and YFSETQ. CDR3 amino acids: CASSSLGGQSNSPLHF. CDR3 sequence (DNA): TGCGCCAGCAGCTCCCTGGGGGGACAGAGTAATTCACCCCTCCACTTT.

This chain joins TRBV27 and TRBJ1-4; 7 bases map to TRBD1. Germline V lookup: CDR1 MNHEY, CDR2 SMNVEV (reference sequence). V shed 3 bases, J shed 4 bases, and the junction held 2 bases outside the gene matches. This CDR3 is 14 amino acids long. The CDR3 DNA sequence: TGTGCCAGCAGTTTCAGGGGGAATAATGAAAAACTGTTTTTT. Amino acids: CASSFRGNNEKLFF.

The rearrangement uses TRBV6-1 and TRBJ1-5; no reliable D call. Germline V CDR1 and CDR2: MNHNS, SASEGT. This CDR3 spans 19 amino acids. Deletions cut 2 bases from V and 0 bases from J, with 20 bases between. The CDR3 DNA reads TGTGCCAGCAGTGAATCTGTTCTCGGCAGGCCATATAGCAATCAGCCCCAGCATTTT. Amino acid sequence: CASSESVLGRPYSNQPQHF.

The CDR3 DNA reads TGTGCCAGCGGATCTTTGGATTTAACTAGCGGGAGTGGGGATGAGCAGTTCTTC. Translated, it gives CASGSLDLTSGSGDEQFF. The V and J genes are TRBV27 and TRBJ2-1; 11 nucleotides align to TRBD2. The CDR3 consists of 18 residues. CDR1 MNHEY and CDR2 SMNVEV come from the germline V gene (reference sequence). The ends lost 8 bases at V and 8 bases at J; junction bases unmatched: 20.

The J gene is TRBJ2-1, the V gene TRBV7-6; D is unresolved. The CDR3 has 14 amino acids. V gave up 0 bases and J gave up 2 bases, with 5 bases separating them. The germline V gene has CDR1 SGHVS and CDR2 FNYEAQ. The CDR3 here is CASSLAPTYNEQFF. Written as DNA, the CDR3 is TGTGCCAGCAGCTTAGCGCCTACCTACAATGAGCAGTTCTTC. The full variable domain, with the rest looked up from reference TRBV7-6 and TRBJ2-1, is GAGVSQSPRYKVTKRGQDVALRCDPISGHVSLYWYRQALGQGPEFLTYFNYEAQQDKSGLPNDRFSAERPEGSISTLTIQRTEQRDSAMYRCASSLAPTYNEQFFGPGTRLTVL.

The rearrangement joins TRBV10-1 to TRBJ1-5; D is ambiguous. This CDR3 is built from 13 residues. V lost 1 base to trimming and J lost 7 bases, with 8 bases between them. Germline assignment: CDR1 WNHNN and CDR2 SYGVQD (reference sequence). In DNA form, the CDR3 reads TGCGCCAGCAGTGAGTACGGGAACCAGCCCCAGCATTTT. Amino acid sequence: CASSEYGNQPQHF.

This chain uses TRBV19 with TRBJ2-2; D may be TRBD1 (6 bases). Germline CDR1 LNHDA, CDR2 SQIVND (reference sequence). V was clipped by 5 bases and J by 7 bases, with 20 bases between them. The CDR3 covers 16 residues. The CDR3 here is CASSSPSLGASGELFF. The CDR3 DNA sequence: TGTGCCAGTAGTTCCCCTTCGTTGGGGGCAAGCGGGGAGCTGTTTTTT.

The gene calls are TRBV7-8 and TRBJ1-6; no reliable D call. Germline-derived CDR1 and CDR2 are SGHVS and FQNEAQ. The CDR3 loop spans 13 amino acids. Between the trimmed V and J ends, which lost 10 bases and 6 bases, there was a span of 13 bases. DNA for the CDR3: TGTGCCACCAGACCAGGCCCTAATTCACCCCTCCACTTT. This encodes CATRPGPNSPLHF.

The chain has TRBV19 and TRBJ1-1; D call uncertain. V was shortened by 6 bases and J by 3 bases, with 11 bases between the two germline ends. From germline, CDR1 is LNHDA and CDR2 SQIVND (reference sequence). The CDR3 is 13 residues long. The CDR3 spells CASSTQVDTEAFF. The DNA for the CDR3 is TGTGCCAGTAGCACTCAGGTGGACACTGAAGCTTTCTTT.

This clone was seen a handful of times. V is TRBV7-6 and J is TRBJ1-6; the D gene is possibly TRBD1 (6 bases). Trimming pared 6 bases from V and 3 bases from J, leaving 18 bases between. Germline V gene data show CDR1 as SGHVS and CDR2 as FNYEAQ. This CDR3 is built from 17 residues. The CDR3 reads CASSPDSRGYYNSPLHF. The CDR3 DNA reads TGTGCCAGCAGTCCGGACAGTAGGGGATACTATAATTCACCCCTCCACTTT.

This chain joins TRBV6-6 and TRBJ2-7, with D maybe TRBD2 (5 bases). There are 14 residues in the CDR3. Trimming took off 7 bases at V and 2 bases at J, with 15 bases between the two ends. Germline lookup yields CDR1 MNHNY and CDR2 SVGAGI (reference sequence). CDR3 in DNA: TGTGCCAGCACTCCCCGCGGAGGACCCTACGAGCAGTACTTC. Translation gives CASTPRGGPYEQYF.

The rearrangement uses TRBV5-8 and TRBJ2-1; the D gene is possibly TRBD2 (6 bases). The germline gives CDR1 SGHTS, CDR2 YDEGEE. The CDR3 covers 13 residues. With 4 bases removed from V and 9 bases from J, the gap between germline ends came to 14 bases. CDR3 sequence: CASSGRVRGEQFF. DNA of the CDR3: TGTGCCAGCAGCGGACGGGTGCGGGGTGAGCAGTTCTTC.

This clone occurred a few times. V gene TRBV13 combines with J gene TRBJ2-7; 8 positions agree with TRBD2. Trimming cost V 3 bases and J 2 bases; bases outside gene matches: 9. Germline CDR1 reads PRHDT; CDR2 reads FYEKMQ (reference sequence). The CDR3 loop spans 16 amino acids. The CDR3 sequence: CASSFRERGPTYEQYF. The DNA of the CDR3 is TGTGCCAGCAGCTTCAGGGAGCGGGGGCCAACCTACGAGCAGTACTTC. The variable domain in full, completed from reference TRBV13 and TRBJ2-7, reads AAGVIQSPRHLIKEKRETATLKCYPIPRHDTVYWYQQGPGQDPQFLISFYEKMQSDKGSIPDRFSAQQFSDYHSELNMSSLELGDSALYFCASSFRERGPTYEQYFGPGTRLTVT.

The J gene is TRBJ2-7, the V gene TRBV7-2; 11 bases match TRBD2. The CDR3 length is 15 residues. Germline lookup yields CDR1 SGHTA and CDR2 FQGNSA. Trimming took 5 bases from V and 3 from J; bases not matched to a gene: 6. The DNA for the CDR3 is TGTGCCAGCAGCCCCCCCGGGACTAGCGGCTACGAGCAGTACTTC. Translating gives CASSPPGTSGYEQYF.

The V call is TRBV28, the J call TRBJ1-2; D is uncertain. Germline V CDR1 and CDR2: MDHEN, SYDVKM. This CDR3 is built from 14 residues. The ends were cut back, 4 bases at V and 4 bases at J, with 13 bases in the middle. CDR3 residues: CASSSPAAGYGYTF. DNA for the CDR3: TGTGCCAGCAGTTCCCCGGCCGCGGGCTATGGCTACACCTTC.

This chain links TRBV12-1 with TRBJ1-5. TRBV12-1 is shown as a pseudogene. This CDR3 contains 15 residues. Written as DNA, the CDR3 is TGTGCCAGCAGCTTTGAACTACCTAGCAATCAGCCCCAGCATTTT. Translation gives CASSFELPSNQPQHF.

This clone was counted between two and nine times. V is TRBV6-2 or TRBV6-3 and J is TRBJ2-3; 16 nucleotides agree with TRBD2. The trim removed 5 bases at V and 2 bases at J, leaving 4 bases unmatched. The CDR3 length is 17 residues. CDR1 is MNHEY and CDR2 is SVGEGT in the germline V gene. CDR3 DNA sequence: TGTGCCAGCAGTCCGGGACTAGCGGGAGGGTTCACAGATACGCAGTATTTT. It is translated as CASSPGLAGGFTDTQYF.

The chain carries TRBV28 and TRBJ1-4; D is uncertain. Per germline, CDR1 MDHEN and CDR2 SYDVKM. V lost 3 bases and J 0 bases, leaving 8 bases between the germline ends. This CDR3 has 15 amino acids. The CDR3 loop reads CASSFSPATNEKLFF. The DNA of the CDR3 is TGTGCCAGCAGTTTCTCTCCAGCAACTAATGAAAAACTGTTTTTT.